This T cell receptor (beta chain) is drawn from a study of blood T cells in healthy people across ages. General study findings and limits: Older age coincided with a roughly linear decline in TCR beta diversity per million T cells.

About this clonotype: Its matching antigen is unknown.

The germline gives CDR1 MNHNS, CDR2 SASEGT. The CDR3 is made up of 16 amino acids. The J segment lost 2 bases and the V segment lost 3 bases, leaving 5 bases of the junction unmatched. Through a sample-barcoded 5' primer and a J-beta primer mix, a second PCR was run for roughly 6 to 11 cycles. One entry per CDR3 protein results from TCRdb running MiXCR on the 5' RACE reads. Of 600,000 to 850,000 distinct CDR3 sequences in the sample, 25% were seen once. The same data also contributed to another study, on T cells of mothers and their children. As reported in that work: Each 15 ul cDNA reaction used roughly 1.5 ug RNA; all RNA was used.

The TCR was taken from a boy aged 5-17 years in good health. The sequenced sample consisted of blood. This rearrangement joins TRBV6-1 to TRBJ2-3; 10 nucleotides match TRBD2. The CDR3 loop reads CASSDALAGPTDTQYF. CDR3 sequence (DNA): TGTGCCAGCAGTGATGCACTAGCGGGGCCCACAGATACGCAGTATTTT.